The 20 T cell receptor beta chains below were found in one sample sequenced in a study of T cell repertoires in cytomegalovirus infection. Using its own MiXCR run on the reads, TCRdb lists one record per CDR3 protein. Here the sample spans about 310,000 distinct CDR3 sequences, roughly 15% being singletons. Sample: PBMCs. These TCRs come from a human donor in good health (CMV status not recorded). Some clones in this sample may be carry-over from other donors' samples.

At least ten counts were recorded for this clonotype. This CDR3 reads CSARGGPGANVLTF. The CDR3 nucleotides are TGCAGTGCTAGAGGGGGGCCTGGGGCCAACGTCCTGACTTTC. The chain joins TRBV20-1 to TRBJ2-6, with D perhaps TRBD1 (6 bases). Germline V gene lookup returns CDR1 DFQATT and CDR2 SNEGSKA (reference sequence). V dropped 1 base and J dropped 2 bases, with 6 bases sitting between them. The CDR3 totals 14 residues.

The rearrangement links TRBV6-5 to TRBJ2-3, with 9 positions matching TRBD1. Germline CDR1 and CDR2: MNHEY and SVGAGI. This CDR3 contains 15 residues. Trimming at V came to 6 bases and at J to 4 bases, leaving 8 bases not matched to a gene. The CDR3 loop reads CASSEGQGPSDTQYF. For the CDR3, the DNA is TGTGCCAGCAGCGAGGGACAGGGTCCCTCAGATACGCAGTATTTT.

This clonotype was counted many times. The chain is built from TRBV12-3 or TRBV12-4 and TRBJ1-6; D call uncertain. Trimming shortened V by 3 bases and J by 4 bases, and 7 bases separated the two germline ends. The length of the CDR3 is 14 residues. In DNA form, the CDR3 reads TGTGCCAGCAGTTTGGGCGGTTATAATTCACCCCTCCACTTT. This codes for CASSLGGYNSPLHF.

In its sample, this clonotype was seen a few times. The CDR3 nucleotides are TGTGCCAGCACTACTCCCAACGGCTGGGGCGCTGTAGATACGCAGTATTTT. It yields the protein CASTTPNGWGAVDTQYF. The J gene is TRBJ2-3, the V gene TRBV6-2 or TRBV6-3, with D possibly being TRBD1 (5 bases). V dropped 7 bases and J dropped 5 bases, with 25 bases sitting between them. Looked up from germline, CDR1 is MNHEY and CDR2 is SVGEGT. This CDR3 is 17 amino acids long.

This clonotype was counted at least ten times. The chain is built from TRBV28 and TRBJ1-5, with D perhaps matching TRBD1 (6 bases). The V gene's germline CDR1 is MDHEN and CDR2 SYDVKM. The CDR3 sequence is 14 residues long. The V end lost 4 bases, the J end lost 3 bases, and 10 bases lay between the germline ends. The CDR3 nucleotides are TGTGCCAGCAGTTCAGGACAGTTCAATCAGCCCCAGCATTTT. This gives the protein CASSSGQFNQPQHF.

In this sample, this clonotype turned up many times. The rearrangement links TRBV7-2 to TRBJ1-6; D might be TRBD1 (5 bases). Between the trimmed V and J ends, which lost 1 base and 9 bases, there was a span of 16 bases. Germline-derived CDR1 and CDR2 are SGHTA and FQGNSA. CDR3 size: 16 residues. CDR3 amino acids: CASSLGIREFGSPLHF. CDR3 nucleotides: TGTGCCAGCAGCTTAGGGATCAGGGAATTTGGTTCACCCCTCCACTTT.

This clonotype was seen a handful of times. This chain's CDR3 is CASRGLPSTDTQYF. The CDR3 DNA reads TGTGCCAGCAGGGGCCTACCTAGCACAGATACGCAGTATTTT. The chain uses TRBV6-6 and TRBJ2-3; D call uncertain. V dropped 6 bases and J dropped 0 bases, with 10 bases sitting between them. This CDR3 has 14 amino acids. Germline values: CDR1 MNHNY, CDR2 SVGAGI (reference sequence).

This clonotype occurred a few times. The chain uses TRBV7-6 and TRBJ2-2; D perhaps matches TRBD1 (6 bases). Germline CDR1 SGHVS, CDR2 FNYEAQ. Trimming stripped 3 bases from V and 1 base from J, with 15 bases between. The CDR3 totals 17 residues. CDR3 coding DNA: TGTGCCAGCAGCTTTCTACCAGGGGTCCTGAACACCGGGGAGCTGTTTTTT. Its protein is CASSFLPGVLNTGELFF.

The J gene is TRBJ1-2, the V gene TRBV12-3 or TRBV12-4; unclear D gene. V lost 3 bases and J lost 5, with 7 bases in between. The CDR3 loop spans 12 amino acids. The CDR3 coding sequence is TGTGCCAGCAGTTTTGGCACATATGGCTACACCTTC. This codes for CASSFGTYGYTF.

This clonotype was recorded at least ten times. The rearrangement links TRBV18 to TRBJ1-5, with unresolved D. CDR3 size: 14 residues. CDR1 and CDR2 (germline): KGHSH, LQKENI. Trimming took 3 bases from V and 5 from J, leaving 11 bases between them. DNA of the CDR3: TGTGCCAGCTCACCGTTAGGAGGAGATCAGCCCCAGCATTTT. This encodes CASSPLGGDQPQHF.

The V gene is TRBV5-6, the J gene TRBJ1-1, with D perhaps TRBD1 (5 bases). CDR1 is SGHDT, CDR2 YYEEEE, per germline. V was trimmed by 1 base and J by 2 bases, leaving 12 bases between them. The CDR3 runs to 15 residues. CDR3 amino acids: CASSLTGTLNTEAFF. CDR3 DNA: TGTGCCAGCAGCTTGACCGGGACCTTAAACACTGAAGCTTTCTTT.

This chain's CDR3 is CASTPGWGWETQYF. In DNA form, the CDR3 reads TGTGCCAGCACCCCAGGGTGGGGTTGGGAGACCCAGTACTTC. This chain connects TRBV28 to TRBJ2-5, with a weak D call TRBD1 (5 bases). Germline lookup yields CDR1 MDHEN and CDR2 SYDVKM. The CDR3 has 14 amino acids. V gave up 7 bases and J gave up 5 bases, with 17 bases separating them.

This rearrangement joins TRBV12-3 or TRBV12-4 to TRBJ2-5; 8 bases are a match to TRBD2. V trimming: 4 bases; J trimming: 4 bases; junction bases outside the gene matches: 8. The CDR3 totals 15 residues. CDR3: CASSSRGGGVETQYF. The CDR3 coding sequence is TGTGCCAGCAGTTCTCGGGGGGGGGGAGTAGAGACCCAGTACTTC.

This clonotype was recorded many times. The chain carries TRBV7-2 and TRBJ1-2; D may be TRBD1 (5 bases). V was clipped by 5 bases and J by 8 bases, with 15 bases between them. Germline lookup yields CDR1 SGHTA and CDR2 FQGNSA. The CDR3 has 13 residues. The CDR3 reads CASSPRQGDGYTF. The CDR3 nucleotides read TGTGCCAGCAGCCCCCGCCAGGGTGACGGCTACACCTTC.

In this sample, this clonotype turned up many times. The V and J genes are TRBV28 and TRBJ2-7; 9 nucleotides agree with TRBD1. The CDR3 spans 16 residues. Trimming took 3 bases from V and 5 from J; bases not matched to a gene: 11. Germline CDR1 and CDR2: MDHEN and SYDVKM. The CDR3 bases are TGTGCCAGCAGTTTCCTCGGGACAGGGAACAGCCACGAGCAGTACTTC. It encodes CASSFLGTGNSHEQYF.

The sample holds many counts of this clonotype. The rearrangement uses TRBV4-2 and TRBJ2-6, with unresolved D. CDR1 and CDR2 from the germline V gene are LGHNA and YNFKEQ. Trimming shortened V by 0 bases and J by 0 bases, and 3 bases separated the two germline ends. The CDR3 spans 15 residues. The CDR3 here is CASSQDASGANVLTF. CDR3 nucleotide sequence: TGTGCCAGCAGCCAAGACGCCTCTGGGGCCAACGTCCTGACTTTC.

This clonotype has at least ten counts. This rearrangement joins TRBV4-3 to TRBJ1-3, with D hard to call. This CDR3 is built from 17 residues. Germline V gene lookup returns CDR1 LGHNA and CDR2 YSLEER. Trimming shortened V by 1 base and J by 3 bases, and 16 bases separated the two germline ends. CDR3 region: CASSQVAVGRHGNTIYF. CDR3 DNA: TGCGCCAGCAGCCAAGTCGCAGTCGGACGGCATGGAAACACCATATATTTT.

There are a few counts of this clonotype. V is TRBV29-1 and J is TRBJ2-1; D could derive from TRBD1 or TRBD2 (5 bases each). The germline CDR1 and CDR2 sequences are SQVTM and ANQGSEA. Trimming stripped 2 bases from V and 5 bases from J, with 10 bases between. The CDR3 consists of 13 residues. The CDR3 nucleotides are TGCAGCGTTGAAAGCTGGGGACACAATGAGCAGTTCTTC. Residues: CSVESWGHNEQFF.

This clonotype showed up just a few times. The chain has TRBV10-3 and TRBJ1-1; 7 bases map to TRBD1. Germline CDR1 reads ENHRY; CDR2 reads SYGVKD. The CDR3 runs to 13 residues. V dropped 0 bases and J dropped 6; count of bases not matched to a gene: 1. The CDR3 here is CAISESTGPEAFF. The CDR3 nucleotides read TGTGCCATCAGTGAGTCGACAGGGCCTGAAGCTTTCTTT.

The rearrangement links TRBV4-3 to TRBJ2-7; perhaps TRBD1 as D (5 bases). Looked up from germline, CDR1 is LGHNA and CDR2 is YSLEER. This CDR3 is 15 amino acids long. The V end lost 0 bases, the J end lost 2 bases, and 11 bases lay between the germline ends. The CDR3 DNA reads TGCGCCAGCAGCCAAGATTGGGGCAGGGCCTACGAGCAGTACTTC. Translation gives CASSQDWGRAYEQYF.